This T cell receptor (beta chain) comes out of a study of cytomegalovirus exposure and HLA in healthy donors. About the research overall: It was reported in a later analysis that the 120 validation repertoires used the same platform as the approximately 620 first-cohort repertoires. Overall study findings and caveats: Researchers counted 180 or so TCR beta chains as cytomegalovirus-associated. A few of the chains that were CMV-associated were confirmed in vitro to be specific for CMV antigens. The classifier reportedly diagnosed cytomegalovirus status with high specificity and sensitivity.

Points on this clone: Its antigen is still unknown.

This CDR3 comprises 19 residues. CDR1 and CDR2 (germline): MGHRA, YSYEKL. Losses at the gene ends were 0 bases for V and 3 bases for J; bases not matched to a gene: 12. Assay: immunoSEQ multiplex PCR; the TCRdb copy retains only in-frame clones and omits some. The profile covers about 350,000 clones, with around 87% appearing a single time and approximately 1.1% taken by the ten largest. The TCR comes from a woman younger than 45 in good health and CMV-seropositive. Sequencing was performed on PBMCs. V is TRBV4-1 and J is TRBJ2-1, with TRBD2 matching over 9 bases. In DNA form, the CDR3 reads TGCGCCAGCAGCCAAGATTCTTGGGAACTAGCGGGTGACTACAATGAGCAGTTCTTC. It codes for CASSQDSWELAGDYNEQFF.